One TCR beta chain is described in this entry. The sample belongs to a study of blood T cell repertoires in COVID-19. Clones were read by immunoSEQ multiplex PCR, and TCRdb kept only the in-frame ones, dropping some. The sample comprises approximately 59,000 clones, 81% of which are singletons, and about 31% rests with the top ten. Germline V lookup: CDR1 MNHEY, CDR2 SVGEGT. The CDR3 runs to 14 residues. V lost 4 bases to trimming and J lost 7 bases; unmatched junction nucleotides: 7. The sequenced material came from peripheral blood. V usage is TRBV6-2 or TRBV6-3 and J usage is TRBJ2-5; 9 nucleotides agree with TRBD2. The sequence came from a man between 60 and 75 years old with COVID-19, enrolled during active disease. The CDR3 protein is CASSFGLASTTQYF. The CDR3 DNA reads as TGTGCCAGCAGTTTCGGACTAGCGAGTACGACCCAGTACTTC.